The 14 T cell receptor beta chains below were found in one sample sequenced in a study of blood T cells in healthy people across ages. Primed by a sample-barcoded 5' primer and a J-beta primer mix, a second PCR proceeded for about 6 to 11 cycles. MiXCR, run by TCRdb on the 5' RACE reads, gives a single entry per CDR3 protein. The table includes 800,000 or so distinct CDR3 sequences, around 62% detected once. The sequencing input was blood. The receptor source for this set is a man aged 25-45 years in good health.

CDR3 loop: CASSYGPSGRLPYGYTF. CDR3 bases: TGTGCCAGCAGTTACGGACCGTCCGGTCGCCTTCCATATGGCTACACCTTC. The rearrangement uses TRBV2 and TRBJ1-2, with unresolved D. Trimming stripped 5 bases from V and 5 bases from J, with 24 bases between. Germline CDR1 reads SNHLY; CDR2 reads FYNNEI. This CDR3 has 17 amino acids. The variable domain in full, completed from reference TRBV2 and TRBJ1-2, reads EPEVTQTPSHQVTQMGQEVILRCVPISNHLYFYWYRQILGQKVEFLVSFYNNEISEKSEIFDDQFSVERPDGSNFTLKIRSTKLEDSAMYFCASSYGPSGRLPYGYTFGSGTRLTVV.

This clonotype occurred many times. The V and J genes are TRBV14 and TRBJ2-3; no reliable D call. Germline lookup yields CDR1 SGHDN and CDR2 FVKESK. The CDR3 runs to 14 residues. Trimming pared 4 bases from V and 0 bases from J, leaving 8 bases between. In nucleotides, the CDR3 is TGTGCCAGCAGCCCGACAACTAGCACAGATACGCAGTATTTT. Protein product: CASSPTTSTDTQYF.

The sample holds one count of this clonotype. V is TRBV10-3 and J is TRBJ2-5; the D gene is possibly TRBD2 (6 bases). V shed 4 bases and J shed 4 bases, with 25 bases lying between them. Looked up from germline, CDR1 is ENHRY and CDR2 is SYGVKD. The CDR3 is made up of 18 amino acids. CDR3 nucleotide sequence: TGTGCCATCAGTGTGTCCGTACGCGGGGCCGCCGCAACAGAGACCCAGTACTTC. This codes for CAISVSVRGAAATETQYF.

This chain connects TRBV20-1 to TRBJ2-7; the match to TRBD1 covers 7 bases. Gene TRBJ2-5 matches the end of the DNA better, so the J call may be wrong. This CDR3 spans 13 amino acids. Germline loops: CDR1 DFQATT, CDR2 SNEGSKA (reference sequence). The CDR3 sequence is CSARVDRVQTQYF. In nucleotides, the CDR3 is TGCAGTGCTAGGGTAGACAGGGTTCAGACCCAGTACTTC.

This clonotype showed up just a few times. CDR3 loop: CASRSREDTEAFF. The CDR3 coding sequence is TGCGCCAGCAGGAGCAGGGAGGACACTGAAGCTTTCTTT. The chain couples TRBV5-1 to TRBJ1-1, with D possibly matching TRBD1 (5 bases). Germline lookup yields CDR1 SGHRS and CDR2 YFSETQ. The germline V and J ends were trimmed by 5 bases and 3 bases, with 11 bases remaining between them. This CDR3 comprises 13 residues. The variable domain in full, completed from reference TRBV5-1 and TRBJ1-1, reads KAGVTQTPRYLIKTRGQQVTLSCSPISGHRSVSWYQQTPGQGLQFLFEYFSETQRNKGNFPGRFSGRQFSNSRSEMNVSTLELGDSALYLCASRSREDTEAFFGQGTRLTVV.

This clonotype occurred a few times. The chain combines TRBV29-1 with TRBJ2-5; 7 bases match TRBD2. CDR1 is SQVTM, CDR2 ANQGSEA, per germline. V was clipped by 6 bases and J by 0 bases; unmatched bases: 4. This CDR3 spans 13 amino acids. CDR3 DNA sequence: TGCAGCGTCCGGGGGGTCGACCAAGAGACCCAGTACTTC. This encodes CSVRGVDQETQYF.

The chain has TRBV7-2 and TRBJ2-1; D may be TRBD2 (7 bases). The CDR3 is made up of 17 amino acids. Trimming left V 5 bases short and J 5 bases short, with 22 bases between. The germline V gene encodes CDR1 SGHTA and CDR2 FQGNSA. CDR3 in DNA: TGTGCCAGCAGCCCCTCTCGGGTAGGGAGGGGGGACAATGAGCAGTTCTTC. Protein sequence: CASSPSRVGRGDNEQFF.

The chain links TRBV28 to TRBJ2-1, with TRBD1 matching 7 bases. The CDR3 runs 14 residues. The V and J ends lost 6 bases and 5 bases, in that order; junction bases with no gene match: 7. Germline values: CDR1 MDHEN, CDR2 SYDVKM. The CDR3 spells CASRVGTENNEQFF. The CDR3 nucleotides read TGTGCCAGCAGAGTCGGGACAGAGAACAATGAGCAGTTCTTC.

J is TRBJ2-1 and V is TRBV7-7; TRBD1 agrees at 12 bases. The CDR3 runs to 16 residues. The V gene end was trimmed by 5 bases and the J gene end by 6 bases; junction bases not matched to a gene: 8. The germline V gene encodes CDR1 SSHAT and CDR2 FNYEAQ (reference sequence). This CDR3 reads CASSVTGTGGLNEQFF. Here the CDR3 DNA reads TGTGCCAGCAGCGTTACCGGGACAGGGGGCCTCAATGAGCAGTTCTTC.

V gene TRBV20-1 combines with J gene TRBJ2-4, with 10 bases fitting TRBD1. The end of the DNA fits TRBJ2-7 better, so the J call may be wrong. Per germline, CDR1 DFQATT and CDR2 SNEGSKA (reference sequence). The CDR3 is 14 amino acids. CDR3 sequence: CSAGATTGGNEQYF. The CDR3 region has the DNA TGCAGTGCTGGGGCCACGACAGGGGGCAACGAGCAGTACTTC.

This clonotype was seen only a few times. This rearrangement joins TRBV4-2 to TRBJ2-7; D may be TRBD2 (7 bases). The length of the CDR3 is 16 residues. Germline V gene sequence: CDR1 LGHNA, CDR2 YNFKEQ. The V gene lost 0 bases and the J gene lost 5 bases, with 17 bases spanning the gap. The CDR3 protein is CASSQESGGAYNEQYF. In DNA, the CDR3 is TGTGCCAGCAGCCAAGAGAGTGGGGGGGCATATAACGAGCAGTACTTC.

The chain links TRBV20-1 to TRBJ2-7; perhaps TRBD1 as D (5 bases). Germline CDR1 is DFQATT and CDR2 is SNEGSKA (reference sequence). This CDR3 has 12 residues. V lost 6 bases, J lost 4 bases, and 13 bases lay in between. The CDR3 DNA reads as TGCAGTGCCCAGACAGTGGAGTACGAGCAGTACTTC. As protein: CSAQTVEYEQYF.

This clonotype was detected once. V is TRBV7-8 and J is TRBJ2-5, with D possibly TRBD2 on 7 matching bases. Germline V gives CDR1 SGHVS, CDR2 FQNEAQ. This CDR3 region has 16 residues. V was shortened by 6 bases and J by 2 bases, with 19 bases between the two germline ends. The CDR3: CASRTSGGHRQETQYF. CDR3 coding DNA: TGTGCCAGCAGAACCTCGGGGGGACATCGGCAAGAGACCCAGTACTTC.

V and J are TRBV20-1 and TRBJ1-2; 7 bases are a match to TRBD1. CDR1 and CDR2 from the germline V gene are DFQATT and SNEGSKA (reference sequence). With 4 bases clipped from V and 5 bases from J, the junction kept 4 bases outside the gene matches. The CDR3 spans 12 residues. CDR3 amino acids: CSATDRPYGYTF. CDR3 DNA sequence: TGCAGTGCTACGGACAGGCCGTATGGCTACACCTTC.